This T cell receptor (beta chain) comes out of a study of cytomegalovirus exposure and HLA in healthy donors. Study findings and constraints: Later on, an analysis found that several of the most significant clusters appeared to be linked to common viral pathogens, which included parvovirus B19.

Participants comprised healthy donors of bone marrow. Notes on this clone: The antigen is unknown.

V lost 1 base to trimming and J lost 1 base, with 12 bases between them. The germline V gene has CDR1 MNHEY and CDR2 SVGAGI. This CDR3 is 16 amino acids long. The PCR had 60 Vbeta and 13 Jbeta primers. Generated by immunoSEQ multiplex PCR, the TCRdb table keeps only in-frame clones and is missing some. The sample has more than 80,000 clones, about two thirds seen once. Sequences were obtained from PBMCs. J is TRBJ2-3 and V is TRBV6-5; tentative D call: TRBD2 (6 bases). The sequence came from a female donor in good health and CMV-seronegative. CDR3 sequence: CASSYLWGDGTDTQYF. CDR3 sequence (DNA): TGTGCCAGCAGTTACTTGTGGGGGGACGGCACAGATACGCAGTATTTT.